Below, 30 T cell receptor beta chains from the same sample are listed, as sequenced in a study of stem cell transplantation in POMP-related autoinflammatory disease. The assay was immunoSEQ multiplex PCR, and TCRdb's table has in-frame clones only and misses some. The top ten hold 0.5% to 0.85% of the sample, which has tens of thousands of clones, roughly 90% seen once. The sample in question was CD4+ T cells from PBMCs, obtained after stem cell transplantation. All receptors come from a human patient with POMP-related autoinflammation and immune dysregulation (PRAID). T cells may partly derive from the graft donor.

V is TRBV5-1 and J is TRBJ2-3; 9 bases are a match to TRBD2. Per the germline V gene, CDR1 is SGHRS and CDR2 is YFSETQ. Trimming took 0 bases from V and 1 from J; bases not matched to a gene: 3. This CDR3 spans 16 amino acids. The CDR3 sequence is CASSLGGGAGTDTQYF. The CDR3 nucleotides read TGCGCCAGCAGCTTGGGCGGGGGGGCCGGCACAGATACGCAGTATTTT.

The CDR3 sequence is CASSLERTGTGAGDTQYF. The CDR3 DNA sequence: TGCGCCAGCAGCTTGGAACGAACCGGGACAGGGGCAGGAGATACGCAGTATTTT. J is TRBJ2-3 and V is TRBV5-1; 10 bases match TRBD1. The V gene end was trimmed by 0 bases and the J gene end by 5 bases; junction bases not matched to a gene: 12. This CDR3 region has 18 residues. CDR1 is SGHRS, CDR2 YFSETQ, per germline.

This clone came up once. The rearrangement links TRBV3-1 (or the pseudogene TRBV3-2) to TRBJ2-5, with 12 bases aligning to TRBD1. The V segment lost 3 bases and the J segment 4 bases; nucleotides outside the gene matches: 9. The CDR3 sequence is 17 residues long. In germline, CDR1 is LGHDT, CDR2 YNNKEL (reference sequence). The CDR3 reads CASSHPGQGARGETQYF. CDR3 DNA sequence: TGTGCCAGCAGCCATCCGGGACAGGGGGCGAGGGGAGAGACCCAGTACTTC.

The genes are TRBV9 and TRBJ2-7, with 12 nucleotides matching TRBD2. CDR3 size: 14 residues. From germline, CDR1 is SGDLS and CDR2 YYNGEE. The V and J ends lost 3 bases and 3 bases, in that order; junction bases with no gene match: 1. This chain's CDR3 is CASSAGLAGYEQYF. The CDR3 bases are TGTGCCAGCAGCGCGGGACTAGCGGGCTACGAGCAGTACTTC.

The chain carries TRBV28 and TRBJ2-2, with 9 bases fitting TRBD2. The length of the CDR3 is 15 residues. CDR1 is MDHEN and CDR2 is SYDVKM in the germline V gene. Losses at the gene ends were 5 bases for V and 10 bases for J; bases not matched to a gene: 11. CDR3 sequence reads: CASSPLAGLAEELFF. The CDR3, as DNA: TGTGCCAGCAGTCCCCTAGCGGGACTAGCCGAGGAGCTGTTTTTT.

This clone showed up just once. This chain links TRBV24-1 with TRBJ2-4; D might be TRBD2 (6 bases). Germline V gives CDR1 KGHDR, CDR2 SFDVKD. This CDR3 spans 13 amino acids. Trimming took off 6 bases at V and 8 bases at J, with 13 bases between the two ends. Here the CDR3 reads CATSPGVGDIQYF. The CDR3 DNA reads TGTGCCACCAGTCCGGGAGTCGGGGACATTCAGTACTTC.

Worth noting for this clone: Relative to the germline gene, one junction end is altered; a read error may explain this. The V and J genes are TRBV7-9 and TRBJ1-6; 7 nucleotides align to TRBD1. CDR3 length: 15 amino acids. The V gene's germline CDR1 is SEHNR and CDR2 FQNEAQ (reference sequence). CDR3 in amino acids: CASSLAGTVVTPLHF. The DNA of the CDR3 is TGTGCCAGCAGCCTAGCGGGGACAGTAGTTACACCCCTCCACTTT. The full variable domain, rest sourced from reference TRBV7-9 and TRBJ1-6, is DTGVSQNPRHKITKRGQNVTFRCDPISEHNRLYWYRQTLGQGPEFLTYFQNEAQLEKSRLLSDRFSAERPKGSFSTLEIQRTEQGDSAMYLCASSLAGTVVTPLHFGNGTRLTVT.

This clone has only a few counts. The V and J genes are TRBV7-2 and TRBJ2-2, with D hard to call. Germline CDR1 and CDR2: SGHTA and FQGNSA. The CDR3 is made up of 16 amino acids. Trimming shortened V by 6 bases and J by 0 bases, and 14 bases separated the two germline ends. The CDR3 region has the DNA TGTGCCAGCAGTATCCACGGACGGTCGAACACCGGGGAGCTGTTTTTT. This sequence encodes CASSIHGRSNTGELFF.

J is TRBJ1-1 and V is TRBV3-1 (or the pseudogene TRBV3-2), with a possible D match to TRBD1 (6 bases). Trimming left V 0 bases short and J 8 bases short, with 10 bases between. Germline values: CDR1 LGHDT, CDR2 YNNKEL (reference sequence). This CDR3 comprises 13 residues. Here the CDR3 DNA reads TGTGCCAGCAGCCAAGACCGGGACAAGGAAGCTTTCTTT. Translation gives CASSQDRDKEAFF.

The chain uses TRBV28 and TRBJ2-7; 10 bases match TRBD1. CDR3 length: 13 residues. CDR1 is MDHEN, CDR2 SYDVKM, per germline. The V gene end was trimmed by 6 bases and the J gene end by 4 bases; junction bases not matched to a gene: 3. The CDR3: CASRPGQGYEQYV. In DNA form, the CDR3 reads TGTGCCAGCAGACCGGGACAGGGGTACGAGCAGTACGTC.

The chain couples TRBV5-1 to TRBJ2-2; D call uncertain. Germline values: CDR1 SGHRS, CDR2 YFSETQ. Trimming took 0 bases from V and 2 from J, leaving 8 bases between them. The CDR3 contains 15 residues. CDR3 bases: TGCGCCAGCAGCTTGGGTAGCAGAAACACCGGGGAGCTGTTTTTT. This codes for CASSLGSRNTGELFF. Complete variable domain (other parts from reference TRBV5-1 and TRBJ2-2): KAGVTQTPRYLIKTRGQQVTLSCSPISGHRSVSWYQQTPGQGLQFLFEYFSETQRNKGNFPGRFSGRQFSNSRSEMNVSTLELGDSALYLCASSLGSRNTGELFFGEGSRLTVL.

The V and J genes are TRBV5-8 and TRBJ1-4; a weak D match, TRBD1 (6 bases). The V gene's germline CDR1 is SGHTS and CDR2 YDEGEE. The V and J ends lost 4 bases and 8 bases respectively, with 30 bases between them. This CDR3 contains 19 residues. CDR3: CASSPLDGHQGRKSEKLFF. CDR3 in DNA: TGTGCCAGCAGCCCCCTGGACGGACACCAGGGGCGGAAGAGCGAAAAACTGTTTTTT.

The V gene is TRBV5-4, the J gene TRBJ2-5; TRBD2 is a possible D gene (5 bases). CDR3 size: 13 residues. Germline lookup yields CDR1 SGHNT and CDR2 YYREEE (reference sequence). The ends were cut back, 5 bases at V and 7 bases at J, with 15 bases in the middle. The CDR3 loop is CASSGVGSGTQYF. As DNA, the CDR3 is TGTGCCAGCAGTGGGGTAGGGAGTGGGACCCAGTACTTC.

Only one count was recorded for this clone. The chain joins TRBV28 to TRBJ1-2; 10 nucleotides agree with TRBD1. From germline, CDR1 is MDHEN and CDR2 SYDVKM. The V and J ends lost 5 bases and 6 bases, in that order; junction bases with no gene match: 3. The CDR3 covers 13 residues. The CDR3 loop is CASSRGTGDGYTF. CDR3 coding DNA: TGTGCCAGCAGTCGTGGGACAGGGGATGGCTACACCTTC.

The V and J genes are TRBV7-2 and TRBJ2-2, with a tentative D call TRBD2 (5 bases). V was shortened by 3 bases and J by 6 bases, with 14 bases between the two germline ends. CDR1 is SGHTA and CDR2 is FQGNSA in the germline V gene. CDR3 length: 15 residues. The CDR3 is CASSFMGDISGELFF. CDR3 nucleotides: TGTGCCAGCAGCTTCATGGGAGATATATCCGGGGAGCTGTTTTTT.

The V and J genes are TRBV27 and TRBJ2-7; TRBD2 is a possible D gene (5 bases). Per the germline V gene, CDR1 is MNHEY and CDR2 is SMNVEV (reference sequence). Trimming took off 2 bases at V and 2 bases at J, with 7 bases between the two ends. CDR3 length: 13 residues. The DNA of the CDR3 is TGTGCCAGCAGTTTAAAGCGGACCTACGAGCAGTACTTC. It encodes CASSLKRTYEQYF.

V usage is TRBV5-1 and J usage is TRBJ2-3; TRBD2 matches at 9 bases. The CDR3 covers 17 residues. Trimming at V came to 0 bases and at J to 0 bases, leaving 5 bases not matched to a gene. CDR1 is SGHRS, CDR2 YFSETQ, per germline. CDR3: CASSLAREGPSTDTQYF. As DNA, the CDR3 is TGCGCCAGCAGCTTGGCGCGGGAGGGACCAAGCACAGATACGCAGTATTTT.

The rearrangement uses TRBV28 and TRBJ1-4, with TRBD1 identical over 9 bases. This CDR3 is 16 amino acids long. Losses at the gene ends were 5 bases for V and 8 bases for J; bases not matched to a gene: 12. Germline V gene data show CDR1 as MDHEN and CDR2 as SYDVKM. The CDR3: CASSPQGGTGTEKLFF. The CDR3, as DNA: TGTGCCAGCAGTCCCCAAGGAGGGACAGGGACCGAAAAACTGTTTTTT.

This chain links TRBV25-1 with TRBJ2-3, with D unresolved. The CDR3 has 11 amino acids. Germline V gene lookup returns CDR1 MGHDK and CDR2 SYGVNS. The ends were cut back, 5 bases at V and 0 bases at J, with 0 bases in the middle. In nucleotides, the CDR3 is TGTGCCAGCAGTAGCACAGATACGCAGTATTTT. It is translated as CASSSTDTQYF.

The V call is TRBV10-3, the J call TRBJ1-4; tentative D call: TRBD1 (5 bases). The CDR3 spans 14 residues. Germline CDR1 is ENHRY and CDR2 is SYGVKD. The V gene lost 11 bases and the J gene lost 7 bases, with 20 bases spanning the gap. The CDR3 nucleotides are TGTGCCTCCACCGTCGCGGGGCTGTGTGAAAAACTGTTTTTT. Translating gives CASTVAGLCEKLFF.

This rearrangement joins TRBV27 to TRBJ2-3; TRBD2 is a possible D gene (5 bases). CDR1 is MNHEY and CDR2 is SMNVEV in the germline V gene (reference sequence). Trimming took 6 bases from V and 1 from J, leaving 8 bases between them. This CDR3 comprises 13 residues. CDR3: CASSHSGTDTQYF. As DNA, the CDR3 is TGTGCCAGCAGCCATAGCGGCACAGATACGCAGTATTTT.

This rearrangement joins TRBV6-6 to TRBJ1-6; D call uncertain. V was cut by 6 bases and J by 6 bases, with 9 bases left in between. The CDR3 has 13 amino acids. Per germline, CDR1 MNHNY and CDR2 SVGAGI (reference sequence). Here the CDR3 DNA reads TGTGCCAGCAGAGGGTTGATTAATTCACCCCTCCACTTT. Translated: CASRGLINSPLHF.

This clone was observed a single time. The rearrangement joins TRBV28 to TRBJ2-2; D is tentatively TRBD1 or TRBD2 (5 bases each). The CDR3 totals 15 residues. Trimming took off 5 bases at V and 2 bases at J, with 12 bases between the two ends. CDR1 MDHEN and CDR2 SYDVKM come from the germline V gene. The CDR3 spells CASSDSRENTGELFF. The CDR3 nucleotides are TGTGCCAGCAGTGACAGCCGGGAAAACACCGGGGAGCTGTTTTTT.

CDR3 amino acids: CASSLGLAGERGTGELFF. The CDR3 region has the DNA TGTGCCAGCAGCCTAGGACTAGCGGGGGAACGAGGCACCGGGGAGCTGTTTTTT. The V gene is TRBV9, the J gene TRBJ2-2; 13 bases line up with TRBD2. The CDR3 has 18 residues. Germline trimming cut 4 bases from V and 4 bases from J; bases unmatched to any gene: 10. Germline CDR1 is SGDLS and CDR2 is YYNGEE. The whole variable domain, remainder taken from reference TRBV9 and TRBJ2-2, is DSGVTQTPKHLITATGQRVTLRCSPRSGDLSVYWYQQSLDQGLQFLIQYYNGEERAKGNILERFSAQQFPDLHSELNLSSLELGDSALYFCASSLGLAGERGTGELFFGEGSRLTVL.

This clone turned up a few times. The chain couples TRBV25-1 to TRBJ1-2; no firm D call. V was pared by 7 bases and J by 8 bases, with 14 bases between. The CDR3 has 12 amino acids. CDR1 and CDR2 (germline): MGHDK, SYGVNS. The CDR3 is CASTKTGKGYTF. CDR3 coding DNA: TGTGCCAGCACCAAGACGGGGAAGGGCTACACCTTC.

The rearrangement links TRBV15 to TRBJ2-5, with TRBD2 as a possible D gene (6 bases). Trimming shortened V by 0 bases and J by 1 base, and 9 bases separated the two germline ends. Germline CDR1 reads LNHNV; CDR2 reads YYDKDF (reference sequence). The CDR3 runs 15 residues. The CDR3 here is CATSRERGGQETQYF. The CDR3 DNA is TGTGCCACCAGCAGAGAGAGGGGAGGCCAAGAGACCCAGTACTTC.

There are a few counts of this clone. The V call is TRBV5-1, the J call TRBJ1-2; weak D call: TRBD1 (5 bases). The germline V gene has CDR1 SGHRS and CDR2 YFSETQ. The CDR3 spans 15 residues. With 2 bases removed from V and 3 bases from J, the gap between germline ends came to 14 bases. The CDR3 bases are TGCGCCAGCAGCTTAAGGGGCAGCAGGCACTATGGCTACACCTTC. It specifies CASSLRGSRHYGYTF.

This chain uses TRBV5-8 with TRBJ1-1; TRBD1 is a possible D gene (5 bases). The ends were cut back, 0 bases at V and 1 base at J, with 10 bases in the middle. The CDR3 contains 15 residues. Germline V gene sequence: CDR1 SGHTS, CDR2 YDEGEE. CDR3 residues: CASSLERGPNTEAFF. CDR3 nucleotides: TGTGCCAGCAGCTTGGAAAGGGGCCCGAACACTGAAGCTTTCTTT.

The count of this clone is one. The gene calls are TRBV23-1 and TRBJ1-2, with no clear D. TRBV23-1 is given ORF status, its function remaining uncertain. This CDR3 is built from 11 residues. Trimming took off 6 bases at V and 7 bases at J, with 9 bases between the two ends. The CDR3 DNA is TGCGCCAGCAGCCTAGGAGGTGGCTACACCTTC. Its protein is CASSLGGGYTF.

The J gene is TRBJ2-7, the V gene TRBV10-3, with 11 bases that match TRBD1. The CDR3 contains 15 residues. CDR1 and CDR2 (germline): ENHRY, SYGVKD. V gave up 0 bases and J gave up 6 bases; unmatched junction bases: 4. The CDR3 loop reads CAISESPGTGGEQYV. The CDR3 DNA is TGTGCCATCAGTGAGTCGCCCGGGACAGGGGGCGAGCAGTACGTC.